The next 27 T cell receptor beta chains were all read from a single sample in a study of blood T cell repertoires in COVID-19. Assay: immunoSEQ multiplex PCR; the TCRdb copy retains only in-frame clones and omits some. The data show 45,000 to 50,000 clones, about 83% seen once. The specimen was peripheral blood. The receptors shown here come from a man of 80 years or more in a cohort sampled during active COVID-19.

The chain carries TRBV10-2 and TRBJ2-1, with 8 bases lining up with TRBD1. The CDR3 consists of 14 residues. The germline V gene encodes CDR1 WSHSY and CDR2 SAAADI. J gave up 7 bases and V 6 bases, and 8 bases lay outside the gene matches. As DNA, the CDR3 is TGCGCCAGCAGGAGGACAGGGACCACTAATGAGCAGTTCTTC. Its translation: CASRRTGTTNEQFF.

Only one count was recorded for this clone. The chain has TRBV6-6 and TRBJ2-1; D is uncertain. Germline CDR1 is MNHNY and CDR2 is SVGAGI (reference sequence). The V gene lost 1 base and the J gene lost 1 base, with 5 bases spanning the gap. This CDR3 region has 14 residues. The CDR3: CASSYFGSYNEQFF. Written as DNA, the CDR3 is TGTGCCAGCAGTTACTTCGGTTCCTACAATGAGCAGTTCTTC.

The chain employs TRBV9 and TRBJ2-3; tentatively, D is TRBD2 (7 bases). Germline CDR1 reads SGDLS; CDR2 reads YYNGEE. This CDR3 contains 16 residues. Trimming removed 0 bases from V and 4 bases from J, with 15 bases in between. This CDR3 reads CASSVAGGGGADTQYF. CDR3 bases: TGTGCCAGCAGCGTAGCTGGGGGAGGGGGGGCAGATACGCAGTATTTT.

Here the CDR3 reads CASSFLGTGEGEQYF. For the CDR3, the DNA is TGTGCCAGCAGTTTCCTTGGGACAGGGGAGGGCGAGCAGTACTTC. The V and J genes are TRBV28 and TRBJ2-7, with 10 bases lining up with TRBD1. The CDR3 runs 15 residues. J lost 6 bases, V lost 3 bases, and 8 bases had no gene match. Germline V CDR1 and CDR2: MDHEN, SYDVKM.

This clone was found once. The J gene is TRBJ1-2, the V gene TRBV25-1; perhaps TRBD1 as D (6 bases). The CDR3 covers 12 residues. Germline CDR1 and CDR2: MGHDK and SYGVNS. Trimming removed 2 bases from V and 8 bases from J, with 9 bases in between. The CDR3 nucleotides are TGTGCCAGCAGTGAAGGACAGTTCGGCTACACCTTC. Amino acid sequence: CASSEGQFGYTF.

The V call is TRBV27, the J call TRBJ2-3, with 8 bases lining up with TRBD2. Germline-derived CDR1 and CDR2 are MNHEY and SMNVEV (reference sequence). The CDR3 has 15 amino acids. J lost 6 bases, V lost 2 bases, and 7 bases had no gene match. CDR3 nucleotides: TGTGCCAGCAGTTTAGGGCTAGCGGGTATCGATACGCAGTATTTT. As protein: CASSLGLAGIDTQYF.

The chain joins TRBV7-2 to TRBJ2-6, with D unclear. CDR1 and CDR2 from the germline V gene are SGHTA and FQGNSA. CDR3 length: 14 amino acids. Deletions cut 5 bases from V and 1 base from J, with 6 bases between. The CDR3 coding sequence is TGTGCCAGCAGCCGTAGTTCTGGGGCCAACGTCCTGACTTTC. Amino acids: CASSRSSGANVLTF.

V usage is TRBV6-4 and J usage is TRBJ1-1; D unclear. Germline CDR1 is MRHNA and CDR2 is SNTAGT. Trimming stripped 4 bases from V and 0 bases from J, with 6 bases between. This CDR3 spans 13 amino acids. CDR3 protein: CASSARVNTEAFF. The CDR3 coding sequence is TGTGCCAGCAGTGCCCGAGTGAACACTGAAGCTTTCTTT.

This sequence joins TRBV2 and TRBJ2-1; tentatively, D is TRBD1 (6 bases). The germline V and J ends were trimmed by 6 bases and 6 bases, with 12 bases remaining between them. The CDR3 runs to 13 residues. Germline CDR1 is SNHLY and CDR2 is FYNNEI. DNA of the CDR3: TGTGCCAGCAGCCTACAGGGTTTCAATGAGCAGTTCTTC. Translated, it gives CASSLQGFNEQFF.

This chain joins TRBV7-8 and TRBJ2-1; 8 nucleotides match TRBD1. This CDR3 spans 14 amino acids. The junction had 12 bases not matched to a gene; V was cut back by 10 bases and J by 7 bases. Germline V lookup: CDR1 SGHVS, CDR2 FQNEAQ. The CDR3 region is CAIQDRVHQNEQFF. CDR3 DNA: TGTGCCATCCAGGACAGGGTTCATCAGAATGAGCAGTTCTTC.

The rearrangement uses TRBV20-1 and TRBJ2-5, with a weak D call TRBD2 (5 bases). CDR1 is DFQATT and CDR2 is SNEGSKA in the germline V gene (reference sequence). The CDR3 has 13 residues. Deletions cut 3 bases from V and 3 bases from J, with 11 bases between. The CDR3 loop is CSASWETKETQYF. For the CDR3, the DNA is TGCAGTGCTAGTTGGGAGACCAAAGAGACCCAGTACTTC.

The V gene is TRBV5-1, the J gene TRBJ1-6; 10 nucleotides match TRBD1. CDR1 SGHRS and CDR2 YFSETQ come from the germline V gene. The V segment lost 0 bases and the J segment 8 bases; nucleotides outside the gene matches: 2. There are 15 residues in the CDR3. CDR3 in amino acids: CASSLVGTGDSPLHF. The DNA for the CDR3 is TGCGCCAGCAGCTTGGTTGGGACAGGGGATTCACCCCTCCACTTT.

The chain links TRBV29-1 to TRBJ1-2; 9 nucleotides agree with TRBD1. Germline-derived CDR1 and CDR2 are SQVTM and ANQGSEA. The CDR3 runs 15 residues. The V and J ends lost 7 bases and 8 bases, in that order; junction bases with no gene match: 17. This chain's CDR3 is CSANKPGQGSSGYTF. The CDR3 bases are TGCAGCGCCAACAAACCGGGACAGGGATCGTCCGGCTACACCTTC.

This chain links TRBV7-2 with TRBJ1-1; weak D call: TRBD1 (5 bases). V lost 5 bases and J lost 1, with 8 bases in between. CDR1 SGHTA and CDR2 FQGNSA come from the germline V gene. This CDR3 is built from 13 residues. DNA of the CDR3: TGTGCCAGCAGCGTCGACAGGAACACTGAAGCTTTCTTT. It yields the protein CASSVDRNTEAFF.

This sequence joins TRBV3-1 (or the pseudogene TRBV3-2) and TRBJ2-3; 11 positions agree with TRBD1. This CDR3 contains 16 residues. V lost 0 bases, J lost 3 bases, and 2 bases stayed unmatched. CDR1 LGHDT and CDR2 YNNKEL come from the germline V gene (reference sequence). The CDR3 nucleotides read TGTGCCAGCAGCCAAGAACGGGACAGGGGGACAGATACGCAGTATTTT. It yields the protein CASSQERDRGTDTQYF.

The chain employs TRBV5-6 and TRBJ2-1; 13 bases agree with TRBD2. Germline values: CDR1 SGHDT, CDR2 YYEEEE. The CDR3 consists of 18 residues. Trimming at V came to 4 bases and at J to 9 bases, leaving 16 bases not matched to a gene. The CDR3 sequence is CASSEDRRTSGSFGEQFF. The CDR3 DNA reads as TGTGCCAGCAGCGAGGACAGGAGGACTAGCGGGAGTTTTGGTGAGCAGTTCTTC.

The chain combines TRBV10-3 with TRBJ2-7, with 8 bases matching TRBD1. Germline assignment: CDR1 ENHRY and CDR2 SYGVKD. The V gene end was trimmed by 11 bases and the J gene end by 0 bases; junction bases not matched to a gene: 6. This CDR3 contains 13 residues. In nucleotides, the CDR3 is TGTGCCTCCGGGACAGGCAGCTCCTACGAGCAGTACTTC. Its translation is CASGTGSSYEQYF.

The count of this clone is one. The chain recombines TRBV5-1 with TRBJ2-5; possible D gene TRBD1, 5 bases. The V end lost 0 bases, the J end lost 5 bases, and 5 bases lay between the germline ends. The CDR3 sequence is 12 residues long. Per germline, CDR1 SGHRS and CDR2 YFSETQ. The CDR3 region has the DNA TGCGCCAGCAGCTTGGAGGGGGAGACCCAGTACTTC. Amino acids: CASSLEGETQYF. Full variable domain (rest looked up from reference TRBV5-1 and TRBJ2-5): KAGVTQTPRYLIKTRGQQVTLSCSPISGHRSVSWYQQTPGQGLQFLFEYFSETQRNKGNFPGRFSGRQFSNSRSEMNVSTLELGDSALYLCASSLEGETQYFGPGTRLLVL.

V and J are TRBV4-3 and TRBJ2-3; the D gene is possibly TRBD2 (6 bases). The V end lost 0 bases, the J end lost 1 base, and 11 bases lay between the germline ends. The CDR3 sequence is 16 residues long. Germline V gene data show CDR1 as LGHNA and CDR2 as YSLEER. The CDR3 region is CASSQEPWGGTDTQYF. CDR3 in DNA: TGCGCCAGCAGCCAAGAACCCTGGGGGGGCACAGATACGCAGTATTTT.

This clone was observed once. The V call is TRBV6-6, the J call TRBJ1-4; 8 positions agree with TRBD1. V lost 2 bases and J lost 7; bases outside the gene matches: 6. The CDR3 sequence is 15 residues long. The V gene's germline CDR1 is MNHNY and CDR2 SVGAGI (reference sequence). CDR3 sequence (DNA): TGTGCCAGCAGTTACCCGACAGGGGATAGTGAAAAACTGTTTTTT. It translates to CASSYPTGDSEKLFF.

V and J are TRBV5-6 and TRBJ1-2; the match to TRBD1 covers 7 bases. Germline CDR1 is SGHDT and CDR2 is YYEEEE. The CDR3 loop spans 14 amino acids. CDR3 in DNA: TGTGCTGGGGGACAGCGAGGGAGAAACTATGGCTACACCTTC. It codes for CAGGQRGRNYGYTF.

The genes are TRBV2 and TRBJ1-6; 9 bases fit TRBD1. Losses at the gene ends were 4 bases for V and 4 bases for J; bases not matched to a gene: 11. This CDR3 contains 18 residues. The germline CDR1 and CDR2 sequences are SNHLY and FYNNEI. CDR3 in DNA: TGTGCCAGCAGTGGGGGACAGGGCCCGACCGTTTATAATTCACCCCTCCACTTT. Protein sequence: CASSGGQGPTVYNSPLHF.

CDR3 sequence: CASSQAGEAYEQYF. CDR3 coding DNA: TGTGCCAGCAGCCAAGCGGGAGAGGCTTACGAGCAGTACTTC. The chain links TRBV3-1 (or the pseudogene TRBV3-2) to TRBJ2-7, with D tentatively TRBD2 (6 bases). The CDR3 runs 14 residues. The V gene's germline CDR1 is LGHDT and CDR2 YNNKEL (reference sequence). Trimming stripped 1 base from V and 4 bases from J, with 11 bases between.

The chain is built from TRBV10-3 and TRBJ2-5, with TRBD1 matching 7 bases. The CDR3 consists of 14 residues. Germline V gives CDR1 ENHRY, CDR2 SYGVKD. The ends lost 6 bases at V and 3 bases at J; junction bases unmatched: 7. The CDR3 region is CAIRPNTGEETQYF. The DNA of the CDR3 is TGTGCCATCAGACCAAATACAGGGGAAGAGACCCAGTACTTC.

J is TRBJ2-5 and V is TRBV6-2 or TRBV6-3, with D possibly TRBD1 on 6 matching bases. This CDR3 region has 13 residues. Deletions cut 5 bases from V and 7 bases from J, with 14 bases between. CDR1 and CDR2 (germline): MNHEY, SVGEGT. Here the CDR3 reads CASSQGQFGTQYF. CDR3 DNA: TGTGCCAGCAGTCAGGGGCAGTTTGGGACCCAGTACTTC.

The chain joins TRBV28 to TRBJ1-6; D is undetermined. The CDR3 runs to 14 residues. Trimming took 0 bases from V and 5 from J, leaving 5 bases between them. Germline V gene sequence: CDR1 MDHEN, CDR2 SYDVKM. CDR3 loop: CASSLWGNNSPLHF. CDR3 nucleotide sequence: TGTGCCAGCAGTTTATGGGGCAATAATTCACCCCTCCACTTT.

The CDR3 sequence is CASSLTSGGTDTQYF. CDR3 nucleotide sequence: TGCGCCAGCAGCTTGACTAGCGGAGGAACAGATACGCAGTATTTT. The rearrangement joins TRBV5-1 to TRBJ2-3; 8 nucleotides agree with TRBD2. The ends lost 1 base at V and 3 bases at J; junction bases unmatched: 4. The CDR3 totals 15 residues. Looked up from germline, CDR1 is SGHRS and CDR2 is YFSETQ.